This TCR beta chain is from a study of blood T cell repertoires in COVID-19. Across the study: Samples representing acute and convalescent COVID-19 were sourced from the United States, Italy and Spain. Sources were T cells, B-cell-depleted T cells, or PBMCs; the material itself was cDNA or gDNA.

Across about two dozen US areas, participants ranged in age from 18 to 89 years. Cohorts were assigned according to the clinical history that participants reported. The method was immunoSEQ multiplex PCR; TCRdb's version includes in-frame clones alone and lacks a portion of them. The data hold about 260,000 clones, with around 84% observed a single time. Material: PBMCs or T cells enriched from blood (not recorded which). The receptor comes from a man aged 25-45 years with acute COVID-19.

The CDR3, as DNA: TGCGCCAGCAGCTTGTCGGGACAGCTTAATCAGCCCCAGCATTTT. Translation gives CASSLSGQLNQPQHF. V gene TRBV5-1 combines with J gene TRBJ1-5; the match to TRBD1 covers 7 bases. The CDR3 sequence is 15 residues long. V dropped 1 base and J dropped 4; count of bases not matched to a gene: 5. Looked up from germline, CDR1 is SGHRS and CDR2 is YFSETQ.